This T cell receptor (beta chain) is drawn from a study of shared clonotypes between healthy human individuals. Study outcomes and limitations: Across subsets, estimated richness was generally greater for naive than for memory populations.

Naive CD8 cells, CD45RO-negative and positively selected for CCR7, excluded terminally differentiated effector memory CD45RA+ cells. The study enrolled healthy HIV-negative adults without recent acute infections or vaccinations as donors. CDR1 is MNHNS and CDR2 is SASEGT in the germline V gene. The V gene lost 1 base and the J gene lost 1 base, with 2 bases spanning the gap. The CDR3 runs to 14 residues. Libraries were prepared by immunoSEQ multiplex PCR; TCRdb keeps only in-frame clonotypes and omits some of them. This table has around 2.1 million clones, 93% appearing once. Turning to this clone: Its cognate antigen is unknown. Other DNA sequences in the sample encode the same CDR3.

Sequencing was carried out using naive CD8+ T cells from PBMCs. The V and J genes are TRBV6-1 and TRBJ2-6; D gene ambiguous. The TCR sequence derives from a young man in good health. Some clones in this sample may be carry-over from other donors' samples. In DNA form, the CDR3 reads TGTGCCAGCAGTGAAGGGTCTGGGGCCAACGTCCTGACTTTC. Translation gives CASSEGSGANVLTF.